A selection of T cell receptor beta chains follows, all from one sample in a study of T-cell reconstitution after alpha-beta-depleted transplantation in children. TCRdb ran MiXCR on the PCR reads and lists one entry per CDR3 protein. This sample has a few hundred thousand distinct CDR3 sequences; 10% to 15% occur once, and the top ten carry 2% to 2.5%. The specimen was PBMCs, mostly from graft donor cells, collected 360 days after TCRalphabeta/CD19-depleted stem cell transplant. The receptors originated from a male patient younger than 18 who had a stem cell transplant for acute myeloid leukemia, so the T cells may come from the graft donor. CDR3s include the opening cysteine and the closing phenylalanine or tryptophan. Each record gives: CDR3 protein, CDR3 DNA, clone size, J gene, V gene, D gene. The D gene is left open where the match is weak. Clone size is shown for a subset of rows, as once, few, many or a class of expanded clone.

CDR3: CASSPRLGIGGIGSYEQYF
DNA: TGTGCCAGCAGCCCCCGTCTGGGCATAGGCGGGATTGGCTCCTACGAGCAGTACTTC
size: NA
J: TRBJ2-7
V: TRBV7-6
D: NA

CDR3: CASSRTSGIGVEQFF
DNA: TGCGCCAGCAGCAGGACTAGCGGGATTGGGGTAGAGCAGTTCTTC
size: few
J: TRBJ2-1
V: TRBV4-3
D: TRBD2

CDR3: CAWSLPPGDLSTF
DNA: TGTGCCTGGAGTCTCCCCCCCGGGGATTTGAGCACCTTC
size: few
J: TRBJ1-2
V: TRBV30
D: NA

CDR3: CASSQEHHDF
DNA: TGTGCCAGCAGCCAAGAACACCACGATTTT
size: NA
J: TRBJ2-3
V: TRBV14
D: NA

CDR3: CSVVRLRPWRTGDYEQYF
DNA: TGCAGCGTTGTACGCCTCCGGCCCTGGCGAACTGGAGACTACGAGCAGTACTTC
size: NA
J: TRBJ2-7
V: TRBV29-1
D: NA

CDR3: CATSQGLAPSYNEQFF
DNA: TGTGCCACCTCTCAGGGGTTGGCCCCTTCCTACAATGAGCAGTTCTTC
size: few
J: TRBJ2-1
V: TRBV9
D: NA

CDR3: CASSQRALGSTYEQYF
DNA: TGTGCCAGCAGCCAGCGGGCATTAGGGAGCACCTACGAGCAGTACTTC
size: NA
J: TRBJ2-7
V: TRBV4-2
D: NA

CDR3: CSASPGLAGDLSTYEQYF
DNA: TGCAGTGCTAGCCCGGGACTAGCGGGAGATCTCTCCACCTACGAGCAGTACTTC
size: many
J: TRBJ2-7
V: TRBV20-1
D: TRBD2

CDR3: CSVPSGSSYNEQFF
DNA: TGCAGCGTTCCCAGCGGGAGCTCCTACAATGAGCAGTTCTTC
size: many
J: TRBJ2-1
V: TRBV29-1
D: TRBD2

CDR3: CASSGAPGEGLFF
DNA: TGTGCCAGCAGCGGGGCCCCCGGTGAGGGACTGTTTTTT
size: few
J: TRBJ1-4
V: TRBV14
D: NA